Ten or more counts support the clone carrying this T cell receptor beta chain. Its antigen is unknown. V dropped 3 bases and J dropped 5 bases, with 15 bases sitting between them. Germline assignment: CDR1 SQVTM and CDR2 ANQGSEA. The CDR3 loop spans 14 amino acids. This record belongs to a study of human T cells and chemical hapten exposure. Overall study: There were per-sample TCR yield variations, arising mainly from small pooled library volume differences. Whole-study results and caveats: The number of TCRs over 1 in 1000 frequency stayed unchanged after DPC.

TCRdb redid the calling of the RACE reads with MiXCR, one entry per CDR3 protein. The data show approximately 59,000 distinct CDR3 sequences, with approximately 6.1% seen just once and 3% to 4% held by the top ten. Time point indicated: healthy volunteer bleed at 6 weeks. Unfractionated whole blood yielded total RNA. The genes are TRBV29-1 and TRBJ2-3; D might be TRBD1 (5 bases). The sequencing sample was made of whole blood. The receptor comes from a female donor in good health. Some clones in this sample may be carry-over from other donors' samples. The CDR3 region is CSVDDRRVVDTQYF. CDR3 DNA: TGCAGCGTTGATGATCGCAGGGTGGTAGATACGCAGTATTTT.